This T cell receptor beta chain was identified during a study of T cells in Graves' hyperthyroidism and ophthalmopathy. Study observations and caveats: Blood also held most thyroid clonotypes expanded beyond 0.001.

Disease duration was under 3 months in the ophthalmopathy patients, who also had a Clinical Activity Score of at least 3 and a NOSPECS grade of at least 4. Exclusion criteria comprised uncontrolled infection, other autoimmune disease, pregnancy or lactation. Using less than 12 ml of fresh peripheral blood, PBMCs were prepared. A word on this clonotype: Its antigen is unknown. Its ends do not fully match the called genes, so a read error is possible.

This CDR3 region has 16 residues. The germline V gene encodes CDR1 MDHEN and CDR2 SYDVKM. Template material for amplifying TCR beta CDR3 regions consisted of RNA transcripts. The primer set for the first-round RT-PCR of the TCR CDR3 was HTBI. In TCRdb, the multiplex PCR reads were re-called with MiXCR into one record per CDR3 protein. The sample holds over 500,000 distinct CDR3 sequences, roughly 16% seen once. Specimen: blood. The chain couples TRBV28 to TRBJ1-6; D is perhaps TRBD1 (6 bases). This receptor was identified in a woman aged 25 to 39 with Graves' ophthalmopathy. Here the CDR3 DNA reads TGTGCCAGCAGTTTTGGGAGGGACACCTATAATCCACCCCTCCACTTT. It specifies CASSFGRDTYNPPLHF.